The rows below give T cell receptor beta chains drawn from one sample of a study of metastatic and nonmetastatic thyroid tumors. Via MiXCR, TCRdb re-called the PCR reads. The table has 35,000 to 40,000 clones, roughly 28% seen once. Source material: blood. Every receptor here comes from a male donor with papillary thyroid cancer or a benign thyroid nodule (not recorded which). Some clones in this sample may be carry-over from other donors' samples. Both conserved end residues are part of each CDR3. Fields, in order: V gene, CDR3 protein.

v_call: TRBV9
cdr3_aa: CASSVAPGDNGYTF

v_call: TRBV4-2
cdr3_aa: CASSGTGASRMGYGYTF

v_call: TRBV2
cdr3_aa: CASSEGWQNYEQYF

v_call: TRBV11-3
cdr3_aa: CASSPQGNLGEQYF

v_call: TRBV6-5
cdr3_aa: CASSLDSNQPQHF

v_call: TRBV24-1
cdr3_aa: CATSAQGWSEQFF

v_call: TRBV6-1
cdr3_aa: CASSFGTGREQYF

v_call: TRBV18
cdr3_aa: CASGQWPGVEAFF

v_call: TRBV18
cdr3_aa: CASSPFTSGSDEQYF

v_call: TRBV5-1
cdr3_aa: CASRASTGVYGYTF

v_call: TRBV5-1
cdr3_aa: CASSLDGGTNEKLFF

v_call: TRBV20-1
cdr3_aa: CSASPDSNYGYTF

v_call: TRBV20-1
cdr3_aa: CSARSFSGTFEQYF

v_call: TRBV28
cdr3_aa: CASSLQVGGNQPQHF

v_call: TRBV12-3/TRBV12-4
cdr3_aa: CASTLGRSSYEQYF

v_call: TRBV7-2
cdr3_aa: CASSRPGQGVDQYF

v_call: TRBV24-1
cdr3_aa: CATSDHGARGADGYTF

v_call: TRBV5-1
cdr3_aa: CASSLGLALYEQYF

v_call: TRBV20-1
cdr3_aa: CSAGTSESTDTQYF

v_call: TRBV20-1
cdr3_aa: CSARALLAGDYHEQYF

v_call: TRBV2
cdr3_aa: CAGRRGQGYGYTF

v_call: TRBV2
cdr3_aa: CASSVLGRTGELFF

v_call: TRBV29-1
cdr3_aa: CSVEKGIANYGYTF

v_call: TRBV20-1
cdr3_aa: CSAKAGPTGILPYEQYF

v_call: TRBV5-6
cdr3_aa: CASSPGASGPTGELFF

v_call: TRBV11-1
cdr3_aa: CASSLGREWTDTQYF

v_call: TRBV6-1
cdr3_aa: CASSLSEGGYNDQFF

v_call: TRBV6-1
cdr3_aa: CASSPGPYGYTF

v_call: TRBV7-3
cdr3_aa: CASSLAGGRNEQFF

v_call: TRBV27
cdr3_aa: CASSLTGVSYEQYF

v_call: TRBV12-3/TRBV12-4
cdr3_aa: CASRSPGTQNDYTF

v_call: TRBV2
cdr3_aa: CASRGQGRVRITDTQYF

v_call: TRBV18
cdr3_aa: CASSPTGPGDGYTF

v_call: TRBV6-5
cdr3_aa: CASSYRLDSYEQYF

v_call: TRBV20-1
cdr3_aa: CSARADGLAGDREQYF

v_call: TRBV4-2
cdr3_aa: CASSQHLRDRPYEQYF

v_call: TRBV5-4
cdr3_aa: CASSFSIGPQAEFF

v_call: TRBV4-3
cdr3_aa: CASSQSTGVNYGYTF

v_call: TRBV28
cdr3_aa: CASSLSPRGGQPQHF

v_call: TRBV24-1
cdr3_aa: CATTSGNFDTGELFF

v_call: TRBV5-1
cdr3_aa: CASSRGSLNEQYF

v_call: TRBV9
cdr3_aa: CASSLGLANTGELFF

v_call: TRBV20-1
cdr3_aa: CSASWASGSLDTQYF

v_call: TRBV3-1
cdr3_aa: CASSQTGSGYTF

v_call: TRBV20-1
cdr3_aa: CSARSGSGRRSRAYNEQFF

v_call: TRBV14
cdr3_aa: CASSPGAGTEAFF

v_call: TRBV6-5
cdr3_aa: CASSYVGAGGNEKLFF

v_call: TRBV14
cdr3_aa: CASSPSEREASSYNEQFF

v_call: TRBV20-1
cdr3_aa: CSARKGQGGEAFF

v_call: TRBV20-1
cdr3_aa: CSARVATGGSSYEQYF

v_call: TRBV13
cdr3_aa: CASSPYRLAGVNEQYF

v_call: TRBV7-9
cdr3_aa: CASSFLSGANTEAFF

v_call: TRBV20-1
cdr3_aa: CSARDGGALTGGDEQFF

v_call: TRBV7-8
cdr3_aa: CASSSSAVLGYGYTF

v_call: TRBV18
cdr3_aa: CASAGQGSGNTIYF

v_call: TRBV27
cdr3_aa: CASSSRSRAGAGANFLTF

v_call: TRBV24-1
cdr3_aa: CATSVPVARETQYF